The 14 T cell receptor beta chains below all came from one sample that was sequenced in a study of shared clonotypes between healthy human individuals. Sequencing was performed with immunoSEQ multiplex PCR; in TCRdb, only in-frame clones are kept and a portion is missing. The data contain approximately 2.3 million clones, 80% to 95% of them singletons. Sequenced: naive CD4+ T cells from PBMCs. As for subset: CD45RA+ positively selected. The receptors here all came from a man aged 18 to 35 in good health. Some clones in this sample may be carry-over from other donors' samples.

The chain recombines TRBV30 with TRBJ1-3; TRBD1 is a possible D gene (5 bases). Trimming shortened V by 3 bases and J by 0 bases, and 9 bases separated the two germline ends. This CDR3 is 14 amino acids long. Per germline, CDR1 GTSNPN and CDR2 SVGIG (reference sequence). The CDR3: CAWRSGVSGNTIYF. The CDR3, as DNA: TGTGCCTGGAGGTCGGGGGTCTCTGGAAACACCATATATTTT.

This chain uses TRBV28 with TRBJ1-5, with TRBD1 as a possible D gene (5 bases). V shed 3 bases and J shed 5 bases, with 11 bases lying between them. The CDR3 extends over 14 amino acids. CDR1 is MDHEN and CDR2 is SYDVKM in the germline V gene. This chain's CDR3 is CASSLYGAYQPQHF. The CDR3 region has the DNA TGTGCCAGCAGTTTGTACGGGGCTTATCAGCCCCAGCATTTT.

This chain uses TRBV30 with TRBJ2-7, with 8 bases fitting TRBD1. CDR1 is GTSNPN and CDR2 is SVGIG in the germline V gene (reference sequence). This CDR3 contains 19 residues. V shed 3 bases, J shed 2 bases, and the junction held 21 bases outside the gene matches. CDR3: CAWRRKNYRGKDGTYEQYF. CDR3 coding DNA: TGTGCCTGGAGACGGAAGAATTACAGGGGGAAGGACGGCACCTACGAGCAGTACTTC. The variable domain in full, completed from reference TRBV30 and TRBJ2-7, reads SQTIHQWPATLVQPVGSPLSLECTVEGTSNPNLYWYRQAAGRGLQLLFYSVGIGQISSEVPQNLSASRPQDRQFILSSKKLLLSDSGFYLCAWRRKNYRGKDGTYEQYFGPGTRLTVT.

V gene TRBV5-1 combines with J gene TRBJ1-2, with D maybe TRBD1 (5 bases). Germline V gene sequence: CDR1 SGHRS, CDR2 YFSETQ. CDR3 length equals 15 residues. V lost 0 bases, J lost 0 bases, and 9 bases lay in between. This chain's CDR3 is CASSLGDGPNYGYTF. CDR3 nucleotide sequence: TGCGCCAGCAGCTTGGGGGACGGCCCTAACTATGGCTACACCTTC. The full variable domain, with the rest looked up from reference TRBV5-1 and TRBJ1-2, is KAGVTQTPRYLIKTRGQQVTLSCSPISGHRSVSWYQQTPGQGLQFLFEYFSETQRNKGNFPGRFSGRQFSNSRSEMNVSTLELGDSALYLCASSLGDGPNYGYTFGSGTRLTVV.

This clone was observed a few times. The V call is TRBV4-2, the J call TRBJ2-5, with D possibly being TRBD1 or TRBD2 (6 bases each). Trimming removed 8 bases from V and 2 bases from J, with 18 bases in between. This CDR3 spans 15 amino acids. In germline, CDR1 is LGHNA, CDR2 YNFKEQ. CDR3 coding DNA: TGTGCCAGCGACCACGGGGGCGGCGGACAAGAGACCCAGTACTTC. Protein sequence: CASDHGGGGQETQYF.

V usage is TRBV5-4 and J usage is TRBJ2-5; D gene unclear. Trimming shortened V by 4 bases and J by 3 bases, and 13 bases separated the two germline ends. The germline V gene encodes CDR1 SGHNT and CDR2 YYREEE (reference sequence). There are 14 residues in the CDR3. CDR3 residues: CASSRHLKKETQYF. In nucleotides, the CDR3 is TGTGCCAGCAGCCGACACCTAAAGAAAGAGACCCAGTACTTC.

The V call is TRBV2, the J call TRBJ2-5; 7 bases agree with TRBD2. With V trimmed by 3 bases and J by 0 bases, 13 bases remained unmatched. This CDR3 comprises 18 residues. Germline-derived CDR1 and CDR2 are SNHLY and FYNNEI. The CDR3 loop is CASSDAGIIGGYQETQYF. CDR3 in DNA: TGTGCCAGCAGTGACGCGGGGATAATCGGGGGGTACCAAGAGACCCAGTACTTC.

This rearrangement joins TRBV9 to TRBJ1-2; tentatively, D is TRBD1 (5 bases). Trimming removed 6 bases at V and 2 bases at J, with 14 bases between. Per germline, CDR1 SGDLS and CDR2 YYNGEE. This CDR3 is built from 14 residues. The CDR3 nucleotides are TGTGCCAGCACCCCTCGGGGGGTGAACTATGGCTACACCTTC. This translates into CASTPRGVNYGYTF.

The CDR3 spells CASSERTGGGTEAFF. The CDR3 DNA follows: TGTGCCAGCAGTGAGCGGACAGGGGGGGGCACTGAAGCTTTCTTT. This chain links TRBV6-1 with TRBJ1-1; 10 nucleotides align to TRBD1. The CDR3 has 15 amino acids. V was clipped by 3 bases and J by 4 bases; unmatched bases: 5. The V gene's germline CDR1 is MNHNS and CDR2 SASEGT.

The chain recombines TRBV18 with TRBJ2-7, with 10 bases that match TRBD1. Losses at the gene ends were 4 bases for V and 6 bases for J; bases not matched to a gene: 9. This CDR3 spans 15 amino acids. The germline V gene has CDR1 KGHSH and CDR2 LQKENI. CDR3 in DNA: TGTGCCAGCTCACGCCAGACAGGGGGCTCGTCCGAGCAGTACTTC. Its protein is CASSRQTGGSSEQYF.

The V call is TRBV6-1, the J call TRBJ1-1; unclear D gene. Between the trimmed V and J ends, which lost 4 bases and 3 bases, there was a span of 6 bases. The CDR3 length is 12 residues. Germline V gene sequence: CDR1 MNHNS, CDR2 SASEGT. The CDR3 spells CASSVQDTEAFF. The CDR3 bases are TGTGCCAGCAGTGTTCAGGACACTGAAGCTTTCTTT.

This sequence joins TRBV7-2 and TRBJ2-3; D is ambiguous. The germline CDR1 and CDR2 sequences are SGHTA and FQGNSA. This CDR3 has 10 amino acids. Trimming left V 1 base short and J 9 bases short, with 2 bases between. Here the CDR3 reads CASSLDTQYF. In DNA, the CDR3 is TGTGCCAGCAGCTTAGACACGCAGTATTTT. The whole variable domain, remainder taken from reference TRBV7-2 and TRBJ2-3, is GAGVSQSPSNKVTEKGKDVELRCDPISGHTALYWYRQSLGQGLEFLIYFQGNSAPDKSGLPSDRFSAERTGGSVSTLTIQRTQQEDSAVYLCASSLDTQYFGPGTRLTVL.

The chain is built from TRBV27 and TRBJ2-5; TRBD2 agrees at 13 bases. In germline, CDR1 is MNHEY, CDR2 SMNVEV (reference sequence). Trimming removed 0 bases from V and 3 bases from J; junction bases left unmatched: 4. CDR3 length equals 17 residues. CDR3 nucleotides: TGTGCCAGCAGTTTATCCCTCGGGACTAGCGGGAAAGAGACCCAGTACTTC. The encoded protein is CASSLSLGTSGKETQYF.

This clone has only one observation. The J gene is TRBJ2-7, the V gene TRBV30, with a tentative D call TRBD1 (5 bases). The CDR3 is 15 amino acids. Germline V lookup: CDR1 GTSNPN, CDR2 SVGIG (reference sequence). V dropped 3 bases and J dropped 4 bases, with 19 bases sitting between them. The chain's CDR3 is CAWSNSISRQYEQYF. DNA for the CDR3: TGTGCCTGGAGCAACTCCATTTCCCGACAGTACGAGCAGTACTTC.